These 23 T cell receptor beta chains were sequenced from one sample in a study of T cells in Graves' hyperthyroidism and ophthalmopathy. What was amplified from RNA transcripts were TCR beta CDR3 regions. The HTBI primer set served for first-round RT-PCR of the TCR CDR3. TCRdb passed the multiplex PCR reads through MiXCR, listing each CDR3 protein once. The sample shows fewer than 900,000 distinct CDR3 sequences, around 20% of them seen only once. Sample: blood. All receptors derive from a woman in her forties or fifties with Graves' hyperthyroidism that later progressed to Graves' ophthalmopathy.

The chain combines TRBV2 with TRBJ2-2; D is tentatively TRBD1 or TRBD2 (5 bases each). Germline CDR1 is SNHLY and CDR2 is FYNNEI. The CDR3 is made up of 12 amino acids. The V end was cut by 5 bases, the J end by 15 bases, with 16 bases between. CDR3 protein: CASSSPGTPVFF. The CDR3 DNA reads TGTGCCAGCAGTTCACCCGGGACCCCCGTGTTTTTT. Based on the CDR3 plus reference TRBV2 and TRBJ2-2, the full variable domain is EPEVTQTPSHQVTQMGQEVILRCVPISNHLYFYWYRQILGQKVEFLVSFYNNEISEKSEIFDDQFSVERPDGSNFTLKIRSTKLEDSAMYFCASSSPGTPVFFGEGSRLTVL.

There are a few counts of this clonotype. The chain has TRBV19 and TRBJ1-1, with 8 bases lining up with TRBD1. Germline V gene data show CDR1 as LNHDA and CDR2 as SQIVND (reference sequence). The V and J ends lost 5 bases and 5 bases, in that order; junction bases with no gene match: 7. This CDR3 region has 14 residues. The CDR3 DNA reads as TGTGCCAGTAGTGTCCAGGGGGCGAGGACTGAAGCTTTCTTT. It translates to CASSVQGARTEAFF.

This clonotype was seen many times. The chain couples TRBV2 to TRBJ1-1; D remains unclear. The V end lost 5 bases, the J end lost 1 base, and 8 bases lay between the germline ends. CDR1 and CDR2 (germline): SNHLY, FYNNEI. The CDR3 has 13 residues. The CDR3 bases are TGTGCCAGCAGTTTACACTGGAACACTGAAGCTTTCTTT. It specifies CASSLHWNTEAFF.

This clonotype came up many times. The chain joins TRBV18 to TRBJ2-3; 9 bases map to TRBD1. V lost 1 base and J lost 3; bases outside the gene matches: 5. The CDR3 contains 16 residues. In germline, CDR1 is KGHSH, CDR2 LQKENI. The CDR3 reads CASSPLRDRATDTQYF. For the CDR3, the DNA is TGTGCCAGCTCACCACTCCGGGACAGGGCAACAGATACGCAGTATTTT.

This clonotype came up many times. The rearrangement joins TRBV20-1 to TRBJ2-7; 7 nucleotides agree with TRBD2. J lost 7 bases, V lost 3 bases, and 3 bases had no gene match. The germline V gene encodes CDR1 DFQATT and CDR2 SNEGSKA (reference sequence). The CDR3 runs 11 residues. CDR3 amino acids: CSASSAGEQYF. The CDR3 region has the DNA TGCAGTGCTAGTTCAGCGGGGGAGCAGTACTTC.

The chain is built from TRBV5-1 and TRBJ2-2; TRBD1 agrees at 8 bases. V lost 5 bases, J lost 1 base, and 7 bases stayed unmatched. Germline assignment: CDR1 SGHRS and CDR2 YFSETQ. CDR3 length: 16 residues. The CDR3 nucleotides are TGCGCCAGCAGGCGTCCGGGACAGGTGAACACCGGGGAGCTGTTTTTT. Its protein is CASRRPGQVNTGELFF.

The sample holds many counts of this clonotype. The chain employs TRBV12-3 or TRBV12-4 and TRBJ1-2; weak D call: TRBD1 (6 bases). This CDR3 spans 14 amino acids. Trimming removed 7 bases from V and 6 bases from J, with 18 bases in between. The CDR3 nucleotides read TGTGCCAGCACCCCCGGGGGCAGAAGCCATGGCTACACCTTC. Translating gives CASTPGGRSHGYTF.

The chain joins TRBV7-8 to TRBJ2-5; TRBD2 matches at 11 bases. This CDR3 region has 17 residues. The V gene end was trimmed by 6 bases and the J gene end by 5 bases; junction bases not matched to a gene: 14. Germline CDR1 reads SGHVS; CDR2 reads FQNEAQ. The CDR3 here is CASSEAQVAGGYETQYF. In DNA form, the CDR3 reads TGTGCCAGCAGTGAAGCGCAAGTAGCGGGGGGGTATGAGACCCAGTACTTC. Full variable domain (outside the CDR3, taken from reference TRBV7-8 and TRBJ2-5): GAGVSQSPRYKVAKRGQDVALRCDPISGHVSLFWYQQALGQGPEFLTYFQNEAQLDKSGLPSDRFFAERPEGSVSTLKIQRTQQEDSAVYLCASSEAQVAGGYETQYFGPGTRLLVL.

This clonotype showed up just a few times. The chain employs TRBV7-6 and TRBJ1-4; a weak D match, TRBD1 (5 bases). This CDR3 has 18 residues. Germline V gives CDR1 SGHVS, CDR2 FNYEAQ. Trimming removed 4 bases at V and 3 bases at J, with 21 bases between. The CDR3 sequence: CASSSPHSYGGANEKLFF. CDR3 DNA sequence: TGTGCCAGCAGCTCACCTCACAGTTACGGGGGAGCTAATGAAAAACTGTTTTTT. Full variable domain (missing parts from reference TRBV7-6 and TRBJ1-4): GAGVSQSPRYKVTKRGQDVALRCDPISGHVSLYWYRQALGQGPEFLTYFNYEAQQDKSGLPNDRFSAERPEGSISTLTIQRTEQRDSAMYRCASSSPHSYGGANEKLFFGSGTQLSVL.

This chain connects TRBV25-1 to TRBJ1-6; 11 nucleotides match TRBD1. J gave up 9 bases and V 6 bases, and 4 bases lay outside the gene matches. The CDR3 is 14 residues long. From germline, CDR1 is MGHDK and CDR2 SYGVNS. The DNA for the CDR3 is TGTGCCAGCAGAAAGGACAGGGGGCCTTCACCCCTCCACTTT. As protein: CASRKDRGPSPLHF.

This clonotype was observed many times. V usage is TRBV12-3 or TRBV12-4 and J usage is TRBJ2-5; D is unresolved. V dropped 1 base and J dropped 3 bases, with 6 bases sitting between them. The CDR3 runs to 13 residues. Here the CDR3 DNA reads TGTGCCAGCAGTTTAGACAGCGAAGAGACCCAGTACTTC. Amino acid sequence: CASSLDSEETQYF.

This clonotype was counted ten times or more. The chain carries TRBV20-1 and TRBJ2-1, with TRBD2 matching 8 bases. There are 13 residues in the CDR3. J gave up 3 bases and V 6 bases, and 4 bases lay outside the gene matches. Germline-derived CDR1 and CDR2 are DFQATT and SNEGSKA (reference sequence). CDR3 sequence reads: CSARTSRYNEQFF. The CDR3 coding sequence is TGCAGTGCGAGGACTAGCCGCTACAATGAGCAGTTCTTC.

This clonotype was observed many times. This CDR3 reads CASSPRAGGSNEQFF. The CDR3 DNA is TGTGCCAGCAGTCCTAGGGCGGGGGGGTCCAATGAGCAGTTCTTC. The chain has TRBV2 and TRBJ2-1, with 9 positions matching TRBD2. The CDR3 is made up of 15 amino acids. Unmatched junction bases numbered 8, after V lost 5 bases and J lost 6 bases. Germline loops: CDR1 SNHLY, CDR2 FYNNEI.

In its sample, this clonotype was seen many times. The rearrangement joins TRBV7-2 to TRBJ1-2, with unresolved D. V gave up 2 bases and J gave up 8 bases, with 18 bases separating them. CDR1 SGHTA and CDR2 FQGNSA come from the germline V gene. CDR3 length: 15 amino acids. CDR3 bases: TGTGCCAGCAGCTTACTCTCGAGTCTCGGCGCAGGCTACACCTTC. Translated: CASSLLSSLGAGYTF.

The V gene is TRBV6-1, the J gene TRBJ2-5; TRBD1 matches at 7 bases. V trimming: 6 bases; J trimming: 5 bases; junction bases outside the gene matches: 12. The V gene's germline CDR1 is MNHNS and CDR2 SASEGT. This CDR3 comprises 15 residues. The CDR3 nucleotides are TGTGCCAGCAGAGGACGGGACAGCTACGGGGAGACCCAGTACTTC. Encoded protein: CASRGRDSYGETQYF.

CDR3 amino acids: CASSLESRYNEQFF. The CDR3 DNA follows: TGTGCCAGCAGCTTGGAATCCAGATACAATGAGCAGTTCTTC. The chain carries TRBV5-4 and TRBJ2-1; D is unresolved. This CDR3 has 14 residues. Germline V gene sequence: CDR1 SGHNT, CDR2 YYREEE (reference sequence). The V end was cut by 0 bases, the J end by 4 bases, with 8 bases between.

In its sample, this clonotype was seen a few times. The rearrangement joins TRBV20-1 to TRBJ1-6; D is unresolved. V gave up 2 bases and J gave up 0 bases, with 8 bases separating them. The CDR3 loop spans 15 amino acids. From germline, CDR1 is DFQATT and CDR2 SNEGSKA (reference sequence). CDR3 DNA sequence: TGCAGTGCTAGATCGTCCCCCTCCTATAATTCACCCCTCCACTTT. The encoded protein is CSARSSPSYNSPLHF.

This clonotype was seen a handful of times. The genes are TRBV7-9 and TRBJ2-7, with 7 bases lining up with TRBD1. The germline CDR1 and CDR2 sequences are SEHNR and FQNEAQ (reference sequence). The CDR3 has 15 amino acids. The V and J ends lost 5 bases and 2 bases, in that order; junction bases with no gene match: 9. The CDR3, as DNA: TGTGCCAGCAGCCAAGGACAGGTACCCGCCTACGAGCAGTACTTC. Its protein is CASSQGQVPAYEQYF.

The chain carries TRBV29-1 and TRBJ2-5; perhaps TRBD2 as D (5 bases). Trimming took 8 bases from V and 5 from J, leaving 18 bases between them. The CDR3 runs to 13 residues. From germline, CDR1 is SQVTM and CDR2 ANQGSEA. CDR3 nucleotide sequence: TGCAGCACCCGGGATCAGAGGTGGGAGACCCAGTACTTC. It encodes CSTRDQRWETQYF.

This clonotype was recorded many times. The J gene is TRBJ1-5, the V gene TRBV20-1; unclear D gene. Trimming took off 3 bases at V and 5 bases at J, with 11 bases between the two ends. Germline CDR1 is DFQATT and CDR2 is SNEGSKA (reference sequence). The CDR3 loop spans 13 amino acids. For the CDR3, the DNA is TGCAGTGCTAGCGCGGGGTTATATCAGCCCCAGCATTTT. Amino acids: CSASAGLYQPQHF.

The V and J genes are TRBV12-3 or TRBV12-4 and TRBJ1-1; D possibly corresponds to TRBD1 (5 bases). V lost 10 bases and J lost 7, with 13 bases in between. There are 11 residues in the CDR3. The CDR3 region is CATRGPIEAFF. The CDR3 nucleotides read TGTGCCACGCGGGGCCCTATTGAAGCTTTCTTT.

This clonotype was detected many times. V usage is TRBV6-1 and J usage is TRBJ1-1, with D maybe TRBD1 (5 bases). The CDR3 has 12 residues. The V gene's germline CDR1 is MNHNS and CDR2 SASEGT. Trimming pared 6 bases from V and 4 bases from J, leaving 9 bases between. This CDR3 reads CASRGQRTEAFF. The CDR3 nucleotides read TGTGCCAGCAGAGGACAACGCACTGAAGCTTTCTTT.

This clonotype was counted at least ten times. The chain is built from TRBV27 and TRBJ2-3, with 9 bases lining up with TRBD2. Germline loops: CDR1 MNHEY, CDR2 SMNVEV (reference sequence). V shed 4 bases and J 2 bases; nucleotides not matched to a gene: 4. This CDR3 has 15 amino acids. The CDR3 reads CASSSGLAPTDTQYF. The CDR3 DNA is TGTGCCAGCAGTTCGGGACTAGCCCCCACAGATACGCAGTATTTT.